The sequence of this T cell receptor beta chain was determined in a study of T cells after yellow fever vaccination. With regard to this clonotype: Antigen specificity is unknown. This sequence may be a read error, since a much larger clone differs from it by one base.

Broader study findings: A limited proportion of clonotypes was detected within both the CD4 and CD8 compartments.

V shed 8 bases, J shed 7 bases, and the junction held 12 bases outside the gene matches. The germline CDR1 and CDR2 sequences are MNHEY and SVGEGT. The CDR3 consists of 15 residues. Researchers made TCR cDNA using 5'RACE template switching, and this step added a universal primer site and UMIs. TCRdb fed the 5' RACE reads into MiXCR, producing one record per CDR3 protein. The sample lists some 30,000 distinct CDR3 sequences, about 4.4% occurring once. V usage is TRBV6-2 or TRBV6-3 and J usage is TRBJ1-5; 9 positions agree with TRBD1. The specimen comprised CD8+ T cells sorted from PBMCs, sampled 5 days after the yellow fever booster vaccination. This clonotype was sampled from a man aged 30-40 years who received the YFV17D yellow fever vaccine. Here the CDR3 reads CASLGTGGPTQPQHF. Here the CDR3 DNA reads TGTGCCAGCTTGGGAACAGGGGGCCCGACACAGCCCCAGCATTTT.